The entry below describes one TCR beta chain. This clone's antigen is unknown. Per-nucleotide qualities are absent, and no much larger clonotype sits a single base away. There are 15 amino acids in the CDR3, from cysteine to phenylalanine inclusive. Kept here is only the CDR3 DNA, which spans 45 bases and is read in frame from base 1. Trimming takes 3 bases off V and 3 bases off J; junction bases not matched to a gene: 4. The germline V gene gives CDR1 as SGHAT and CDR2 as FQNNGV. Participants in the prospective study were aged 18 to 89 years, lived in some 24 United States geographic areas, and enrolled through a virtual design. In the prospective study, cohorts were assigned on the basis of participant-reported clinical history obtained from a screening survey and a study questionnaire. Recovered participants in ImmuneRACE Cohort 3 were defined by two consecutive negative NP/OP PCR tests, clearance by a healthcare professional, or resolution of symptoms. Mobile phlebotomists in the prospective study collected whole blood, serum and a nasopharyngeal or oropharyngeal swab from every participant. Participants in the prospective study had the option to provide additional blood draws and questionnaires over a roughly two-month period. Before DNA extraction, prospective study blood samples were shipped either frozen or at room temperature.

TCRbeta CDR3 regions were amplified from genomic DNA using the immunoSEQ Assay, a bias-controlled multiplex PCR. Per the authors' processing: The number of nucleated cells in each sample was estimated by amplification of reference gene primers within the assay. To quantify the absolute abundance of each unique TCRbeta CDR3 rearrangement, sequence reads were collapsed and filtered. Productive Simpson clonality was computed per sample as the square root of Simpson's diversity index over productive rearrangements. Entries here come from immuneACCESS through TCRdb and include only in-frame sequences with V and J called. Some clones fail to appear in such tables; in the studies checked, an unresolved V gene covers under half of the shortfall, and the cause of the remainder is unknown. V, J and clone size were drawn from that table, and D and trimming were deduced from the DNA. For this sample the table gives about 480,000 clones, of which approximately 90% were detected only once. The biggest ten clones account for approximately 2% of the sample.

This sample is part of a study of blood T cell repertoires in COVID-19 (dated by TCRdb to between 2020 and 2021). At the level of the whole study: The collaborator samples originated in the United States, Italy and Spain and spanned the acute and convalescent phases of COVID-19. The samples were drawn from two sources: the first 160 participants of the ongoing ImmuneRACE study, and fewer than 1,500 subjects contributed by 6 global collaborators. Sample metadata almost always included a de-identified subject ID, COVID-19 status, age in years and sex. The dataset comprised deeply sampled blood TCRbeta repertoires from subjects exposed to, actively infected with, or recovered from COVID-19. A freely available public database, intended as a resource for researchers studying the immune response to SARS-CoV-2, is where the repertoires were released. Where available, HLA class I and class II types were taken from metadata supplied by the sample provider and were not determined by assay-based typing. The material from the prospective study consisted of cDNA or gDNA derived from T cells, B-cell-depleted T cells, or PBMCs.

The paper as a whole reports these results and caveats: The quantity of clinical and demographic metadata differed by source and by participant and was supplied without curation.

The receptor's source is a woman aged 40-49 years who had recovered from COVID-19. This sequence uses TRBV11-2 and TRBJ2-7; 11 nucleotides in the junction match TRBD2. Material for sequencing was PBMCs or T cells enriched from blood (not recorded which). The sequenced DNA: TGTGCCAGCAGCTTTATCACTAGCGGGAGCTACGAGCAGTACTTC. Its translation reads: CASSFITSGSYEQYF. Reference TRBV11-2 and TRBJ2-7 genes cover what lies past the CDR3, so the full variable domain is EAGVAQSPRYKIIEKRQSVAFWCNPISGHATLYWYQQILGQGPKLLIQFQNNGVVDDSQLPKDRFSAERLKGVDSTLKIQPAKLEDSAVYLCASSFITSGSYEQYFGPGTRLTVT.